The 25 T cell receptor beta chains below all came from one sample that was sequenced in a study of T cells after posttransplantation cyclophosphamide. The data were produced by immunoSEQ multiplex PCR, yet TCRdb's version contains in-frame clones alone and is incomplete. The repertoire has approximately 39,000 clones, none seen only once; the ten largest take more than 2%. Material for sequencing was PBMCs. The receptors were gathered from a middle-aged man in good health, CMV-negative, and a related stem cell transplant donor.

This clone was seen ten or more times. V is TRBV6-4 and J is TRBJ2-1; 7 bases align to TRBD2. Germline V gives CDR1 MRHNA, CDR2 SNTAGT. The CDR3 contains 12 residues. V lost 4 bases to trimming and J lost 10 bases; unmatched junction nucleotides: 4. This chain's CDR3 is CASSVGSGEQFF. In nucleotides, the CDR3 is TGTGCCAGCAGTGTCGGTAGCGGGGAGCAGTTCTTC.

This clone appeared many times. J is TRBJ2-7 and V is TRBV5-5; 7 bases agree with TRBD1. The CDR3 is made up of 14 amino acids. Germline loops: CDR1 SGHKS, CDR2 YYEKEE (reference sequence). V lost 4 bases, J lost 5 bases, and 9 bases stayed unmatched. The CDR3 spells CASSQDTGVDEQYF. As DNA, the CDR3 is TGTGCCAGCAGCCAAGATACAGGGGTCGACGAGCAGTACTTC.

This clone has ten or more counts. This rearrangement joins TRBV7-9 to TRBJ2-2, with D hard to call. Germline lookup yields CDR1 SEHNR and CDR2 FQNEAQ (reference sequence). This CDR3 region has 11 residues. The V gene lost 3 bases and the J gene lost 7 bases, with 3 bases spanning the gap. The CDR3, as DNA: TGTGCCAGCAGCTTTCACGGGGAGCTGTTTTTT. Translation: CASSFHGELFF.

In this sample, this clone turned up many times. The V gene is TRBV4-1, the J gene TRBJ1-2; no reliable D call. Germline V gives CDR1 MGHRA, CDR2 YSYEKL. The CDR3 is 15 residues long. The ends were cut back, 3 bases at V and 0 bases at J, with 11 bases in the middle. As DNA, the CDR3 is TGCGCCAGCAGCCACCGGTTGGTAGCTAACTATGGCTACACCTTC. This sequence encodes CASSHRLVANYGYTF.

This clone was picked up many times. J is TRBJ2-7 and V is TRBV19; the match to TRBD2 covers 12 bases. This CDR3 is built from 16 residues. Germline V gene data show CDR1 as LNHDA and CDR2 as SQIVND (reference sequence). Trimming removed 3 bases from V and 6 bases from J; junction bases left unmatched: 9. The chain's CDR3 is CASSMPRTSGTGEQYF. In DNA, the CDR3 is TGTGCCAGTAGTATGCCCCGGACTAGCGGGACAGGCGAGCAGTACTTC.

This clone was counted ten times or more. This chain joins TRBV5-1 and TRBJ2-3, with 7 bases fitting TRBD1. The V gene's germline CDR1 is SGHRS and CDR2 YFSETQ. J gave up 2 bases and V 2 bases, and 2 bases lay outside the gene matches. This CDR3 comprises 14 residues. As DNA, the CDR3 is TGCGCCAGCAGCTTAGGGGGCCCCACAGATACGCAGTATTTT. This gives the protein CASSLGGPTDTQYF.

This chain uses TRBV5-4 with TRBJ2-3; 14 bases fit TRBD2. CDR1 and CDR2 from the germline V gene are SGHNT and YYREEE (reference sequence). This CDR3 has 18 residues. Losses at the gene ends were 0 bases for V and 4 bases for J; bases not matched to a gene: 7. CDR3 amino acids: CASSLVGLAGAGADTQYF. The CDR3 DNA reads TGTGCCAGCAGCTTGGTGGGACTAGCGGGAGCGGGCGCAGATACGCAGTATTTT. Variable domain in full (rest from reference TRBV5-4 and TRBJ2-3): ETGVTQSPTHLIKTRGQQVTLRCSSQSGHNTVSWYQQALGQGPQFIFQYYREEENGRGNFPPRFSGLQFPNYSSELNVNALELDDSALYLCASSLVGLAGAGADTQYFGPGTRLTVL.

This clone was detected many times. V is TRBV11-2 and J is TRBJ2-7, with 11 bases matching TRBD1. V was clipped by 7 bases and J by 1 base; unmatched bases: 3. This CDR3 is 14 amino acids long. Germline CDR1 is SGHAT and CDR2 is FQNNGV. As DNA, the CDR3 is TGTGCCAGCACTTGGGACAGGGGGTCCTACGAGCAGTACTTC. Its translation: CASTWDRGSYEQYF.

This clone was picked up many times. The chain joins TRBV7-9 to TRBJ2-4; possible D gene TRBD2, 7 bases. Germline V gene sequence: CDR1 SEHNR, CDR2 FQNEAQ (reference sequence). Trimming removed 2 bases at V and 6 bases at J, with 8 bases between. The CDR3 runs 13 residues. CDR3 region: CASSLRGANIQYF. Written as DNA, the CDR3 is TGTGCCAGCAGCTTACGGGGGGCAAACATTCAGTACTTC. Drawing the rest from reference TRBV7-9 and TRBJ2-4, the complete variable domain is DTGVSQNPRHKITKRGQNVTFRCDPISEHNRLYWYRQTLGQGPEFLTYFQNEAQLEKSRLLSDRFSAERPKGSFSTLEIQRTEQGDSAMYLCASSLRGANIQYFGAGTRLSVL.

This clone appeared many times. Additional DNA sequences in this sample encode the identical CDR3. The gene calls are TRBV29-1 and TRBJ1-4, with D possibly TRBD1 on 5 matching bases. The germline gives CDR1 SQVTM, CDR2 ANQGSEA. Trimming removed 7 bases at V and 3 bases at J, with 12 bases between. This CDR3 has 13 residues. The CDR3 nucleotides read TGCAGCGCCCAGCGGGGGTCTAATGAAAAACTGTTTTTT. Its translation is CSAQRGSNEKLFF.

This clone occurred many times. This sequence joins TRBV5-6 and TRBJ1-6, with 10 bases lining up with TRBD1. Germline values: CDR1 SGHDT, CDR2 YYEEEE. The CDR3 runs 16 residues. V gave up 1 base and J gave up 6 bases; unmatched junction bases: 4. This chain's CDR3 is CASSLFRTGGNSPLHF. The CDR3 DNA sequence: TGTGCCAGCAGCTTGTTCCGGACAGGGGGTAATTCACCCCTCCACTTT.

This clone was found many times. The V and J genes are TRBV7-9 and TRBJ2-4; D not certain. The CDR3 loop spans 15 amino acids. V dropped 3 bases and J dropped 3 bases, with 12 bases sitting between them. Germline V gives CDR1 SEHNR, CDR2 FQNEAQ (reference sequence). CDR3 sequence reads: CASSFPTKDKNIQYF. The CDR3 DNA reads TGTGCCAGCAGCTTTCCGACAAAGGACAAAAACATTCAGTACTTC.

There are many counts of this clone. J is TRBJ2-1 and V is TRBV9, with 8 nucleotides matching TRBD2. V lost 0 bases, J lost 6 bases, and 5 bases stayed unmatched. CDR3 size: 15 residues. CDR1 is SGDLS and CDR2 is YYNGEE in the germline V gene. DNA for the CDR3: TGTGCCAGCAGCGTAGAGCCCGGGACTAGCAATGAGCAGTTCTTC. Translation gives CASSVEPGTSNEQFF.

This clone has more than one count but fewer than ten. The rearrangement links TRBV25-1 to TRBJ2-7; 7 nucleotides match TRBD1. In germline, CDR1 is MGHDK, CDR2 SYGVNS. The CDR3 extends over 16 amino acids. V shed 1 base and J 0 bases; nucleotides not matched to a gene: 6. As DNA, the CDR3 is TGTGCCAGCAGTGAATTAGGTAGGGGGCTCTCCTACGAGCAGTACTTC. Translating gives CASSELGRGLSYEQYF.

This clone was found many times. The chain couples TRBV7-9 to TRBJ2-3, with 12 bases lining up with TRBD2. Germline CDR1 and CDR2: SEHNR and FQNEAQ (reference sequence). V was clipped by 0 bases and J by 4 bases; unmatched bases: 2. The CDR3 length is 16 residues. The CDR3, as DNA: TGTGCCAGCAGCTTAGCCCTAGCGGGAGGGCCAGATACGCAGTATTTT. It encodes CASSLALAGGPDTQYF.

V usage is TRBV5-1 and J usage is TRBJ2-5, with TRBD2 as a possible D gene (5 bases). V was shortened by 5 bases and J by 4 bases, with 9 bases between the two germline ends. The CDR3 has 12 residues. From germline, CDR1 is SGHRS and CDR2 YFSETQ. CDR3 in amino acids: CASRIRGETQYF. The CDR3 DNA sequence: TGCGCCAGCAGGATCCGGGGAGAGACCCAGTACTTC.

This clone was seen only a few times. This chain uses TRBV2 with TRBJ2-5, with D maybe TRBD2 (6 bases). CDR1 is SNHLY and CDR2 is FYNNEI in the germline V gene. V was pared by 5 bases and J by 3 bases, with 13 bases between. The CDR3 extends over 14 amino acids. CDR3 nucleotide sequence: TGTGCCAGCAGTAAGGCGGGGACCGAAGAGACCCAGTACTTC. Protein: CASSKAGTEETQYF.

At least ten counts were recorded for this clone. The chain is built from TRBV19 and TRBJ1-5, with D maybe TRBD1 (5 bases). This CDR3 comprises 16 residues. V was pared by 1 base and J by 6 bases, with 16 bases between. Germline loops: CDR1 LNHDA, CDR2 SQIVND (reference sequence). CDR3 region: CASSIGAGGSGQPQHF. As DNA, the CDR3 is TGTGCCAGTAGTATAGGGGCGGGGGGTTCAGGTCAGCCCCAGCATTTT. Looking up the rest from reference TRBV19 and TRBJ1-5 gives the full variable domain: DGGITQSPKYLFRKEGQNVTLSCEQNLNHDAMYWYRQDPGQGLRLIYYSQIVNDFQKGDIAEGYSVSREKKESFPLTVTSAQKNPTAFYLCASSIGAGGSGQPQHFGDGTRLSIL.

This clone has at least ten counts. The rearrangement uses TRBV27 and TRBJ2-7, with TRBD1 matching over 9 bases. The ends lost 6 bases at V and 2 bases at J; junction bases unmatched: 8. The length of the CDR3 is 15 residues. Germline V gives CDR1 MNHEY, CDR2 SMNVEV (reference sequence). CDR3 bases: TGTGCCAGCAGGAACGTGGGGACAGGGACCTACGAGCAGTACTTC. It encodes CASRNVGTGTYEQYF.

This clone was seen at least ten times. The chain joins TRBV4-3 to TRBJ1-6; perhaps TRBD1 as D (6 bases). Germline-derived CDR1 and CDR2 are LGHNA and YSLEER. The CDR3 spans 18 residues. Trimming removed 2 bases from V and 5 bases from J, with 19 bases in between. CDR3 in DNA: TGCGCCAGCAGCCAACTACCTGACGGGCAGGGGAATAATTCACCCCTCCACTTT. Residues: CASSQLPDGQGNNSPLHF.

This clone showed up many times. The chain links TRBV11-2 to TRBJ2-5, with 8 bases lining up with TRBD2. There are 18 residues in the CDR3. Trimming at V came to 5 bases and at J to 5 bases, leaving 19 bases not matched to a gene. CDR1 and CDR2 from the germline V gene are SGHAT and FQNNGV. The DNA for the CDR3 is TGTGCCAGCAGCCCCCGATTTCGGGGGGGGGTTTTTGAGGAGACCCAGTACTTC. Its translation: CASSPRFRGGVFEETQYF.

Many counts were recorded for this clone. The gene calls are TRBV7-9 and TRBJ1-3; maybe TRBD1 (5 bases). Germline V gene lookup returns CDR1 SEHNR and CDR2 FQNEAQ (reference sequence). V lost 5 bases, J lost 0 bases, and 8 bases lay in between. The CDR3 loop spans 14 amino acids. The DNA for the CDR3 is TGTGCCAGCAGCAAGGACAACTCTGGAAACACCATATATTTT. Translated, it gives CASSKDNSGNTIYF.

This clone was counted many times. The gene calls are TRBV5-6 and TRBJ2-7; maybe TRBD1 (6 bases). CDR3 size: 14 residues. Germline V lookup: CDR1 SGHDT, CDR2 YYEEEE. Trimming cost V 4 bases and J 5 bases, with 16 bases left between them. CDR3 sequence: CASSPRGKPNEQYF. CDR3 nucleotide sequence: TGTGCCAGCAGCCCGAGGGGGAAGCCAAACGAGCAGTACTTC.

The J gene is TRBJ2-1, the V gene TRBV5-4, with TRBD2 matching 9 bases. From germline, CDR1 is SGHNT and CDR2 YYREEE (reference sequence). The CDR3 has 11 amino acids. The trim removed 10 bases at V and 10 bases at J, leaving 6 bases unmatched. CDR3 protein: CAGNSGGEQFF. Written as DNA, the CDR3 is TGTGCCGGGAATAGCGGGGGCGAGCAGTTCTTC. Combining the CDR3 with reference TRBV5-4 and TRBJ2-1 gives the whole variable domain ETGVTQSPTHLIKTRGQQVTLRCSSQSGHNTVSWYQQALGQGPQFIFQYYREEENGRGNFPPRFSGLQFPNYSSELNVNALELDDSALYLCAGNSGGEQFFGPGTRLTVL.

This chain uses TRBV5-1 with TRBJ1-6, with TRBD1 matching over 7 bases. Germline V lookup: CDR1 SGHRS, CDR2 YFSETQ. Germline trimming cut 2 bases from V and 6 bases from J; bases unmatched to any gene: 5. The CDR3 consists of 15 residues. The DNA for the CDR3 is TGCGCCAGCAGCTTTTCTGGGACAGTTAATTCACCCCTCCACTTT. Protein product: CASSFSGTVNSPLHF.